The next 21 T cell receptor beta chains were all read from a single sample in a study of stem cell transplantation in POMP-related autoinflammatory disease. Repertoires were generated with immunoSEQ multiplex PCR, while TCRdb's copy carries only in-frame clones and drops some. The sample lists about 7,800 clones, around 90% occurring once. Sequences were derived from CD8+ T cells from PBMCs, sampled after stem cell transplantation. The receptor source for this set is a human patient with POMP-related autoinflammation and immune dysregulation (PRAID). Some T cells may have originated in the graft donor.

The rearrangement joins TRBV4-1 to TRBJ2-4; the D is unclear. V lost 3 bases and J lost 9, with 18 bases in between. Per germline, CDR1 MGHRA and CDR2 YSYEKL. The CDR3 sequence is 15 residues long. The chain's CDR3 is CASSQPRLGRSIQYF. The CDR3 nucleotides read TGCGCCAGCAGCCAGCCCCGGCTAGGTCGGAGCATTCAGTACTTC.

The V and J genes are TRBV27 and TRBJ2-4, with D perhaps assigned TRBD1 or TRBD2 (6 bases each). V lost 4 bases to trimming and J lost 2 bases, with 15 bases between them. CDR1 is MNHEY and CDR2 is SMNVEV in the germline V gene (reference sequence). The CDR3 is 16 residues long. CDR3 bases: TGTGCCAGCAGTTCGTCGGGGGCCTGGACCAAAAACATTCAGTACTTC. This sequence encodes CASSSSGAWTKNIQYF.

The chain joins TRBV7-9 to TRBJ1-5, with TRBD1 as a possible D gene (5 bases). The length of the CDR3 is 13 residues. Germline CDR1 and CDR2: SEHNR and FQNEAQ (reference sequence). V was clipped by 1 base and J by 7 bases, with 8 bases between them. The CDR3 DNA sequence: TGTGCCAGCAGCTTAGGGGACTTGCAGCCCCAGCATTTT. This encodes CASSLGDLQPQHF.

This chain's CDR3 is CASSGLGYEQYF. DNA for the CDR3: TGTGCCAGCAGCGGCCTAGGGTACGAGCAGTACTTC. This chain links TRBV9 with TRBJ2-7; D call uncertain. This CDR3 spans 12 amino acids. Germline loops: CDR1 SGDLS, CDR2 YYNGEE. Trimming took 3 bases from V and 4 from J, leaving 8 bases between them.

The chain links TRBV6-5 to TRBJ1-2; no firm D call. Trimming stripped 2 bases from V and 8 bases from J, with 12 bases between. Germline V gene data show CDR1 as MNHEY and CDR2 as SVGAGI. The CDR3 extends over 13 amino acids. CDR3 bases: TGTGCCAGCAGTTACAGGTTTCGGGAGGGCTACACCTTC. The encoded protein is CASSYRFREGYTF.

This clone is categorized as medium-sized. This chain joins TRBV5-6 and TRBJ1-3, with D possibly being TRBD1 (5 bases). Germline values: CDR1 SGHDT, CDR2 YYEEEE. With 0 bases removed from V and 1 base from J, the gap between germline ends came to 8 bases. CDR3 length equals 15 residues. CDR3: CASSLGGVSGNTIYF. CDR3 DNA sequence: TGTGCCAGCAGCTTGGGAGGGGTTTCTGGAAACACCATATATTTT.

V and J are TRBV6-5 and TRBJ2-5, with no clear D. The CDR3 loop spans 12 amino acids. Germline V lookup: CDR1 MNHEY, CDR2 SVGAGI. Trimming left V 6 bases short and J 5 bases short, with 10 bases between. The CDR3 region is CASSVAGETQYF. CDR3 sequence (DNA): TGTGCCAGCAGCGTCGCCGGGGAGACCCAGTACTTC.

This sequence joins TRBV4-2 and TRBJ2-7; D not resolved. This CDR3 spans 15 amino acids. V was trimmed by 1 base and J by 2 bases, leaving 12 bases between them. From germline, CDR1 is LGHNA and CDR2 YNFKEQ. The CDR3 sequence is CASSQGAGSPYEQYF. The CDR3, as DNA: TGTGCCAGCAGCCAAGGGGCCGGCAGTCCCTACGAGCAGTACTTC.

This sequence joins TRBV12-3 or TRBV12-4 and TRBJ2-1, with 8 bases identical to TRBD2. CDR3 length equals 13 residues. Losses at the gene ends were 11 bases for V and 3 bases for J; bases not matched to a gene: 6. The CDR3 is CALASGGYNEQFF. DNA of the CDR3: TGTGCCTTAGCGAGCGGGGGCTACAATGAGCAGTTCTTC.

This sequence joins TRBV28 and TRBJ2-3; 13 bases match TRBD2. Germline trimming cut 4 bases from V and 9 bases from J; bases unmatched to any gene: 19. The CDR3 runs 19 residues. Germline lookup yields CDR1 MDHEN and CDR2 SYDVKM. As DNA, the CDR3 is TGTGCCAGCAGTTCCCTCGGGACTAGCGGGGACCTCCTCCTGGGAACGCAGTATTTT. Residues: CASSSLGTSGDLLLGTQYF.

The J gene is TRBJ2-5, the V gene TRBV10-2, with 10 bases fitting TRBD2. CDR1 is WSHSY and CDR2 is SAAADI in the germline V gene. The CDR3 length is 14 residues. After removal of 1 base from V and 4 bases from J, the junction contained 0 bases not matched to a gene. DNA of the CDR3: TGCGCCAGCAGTGAGTTAGCGGGGGGAGAGACCCAGTACTTC. It encodes CASSELAGGETQYF.

This chain joins TRBV20-1 and TRBJ2-1; D gene unclear. CDR3 length: 10 amino acids. Germline loops: CDR1 DFQATT, CDR2 SNEGSKA (reference sequence). The V gene lost 5 bases and the J gene lost 6 bases, with 5 bases spanning the gap. The CDR3 sequence: CSAPINEQFF. The CDR3 DNA sequence: TGCAGTGCTCCTATCAATGAGCAGTTCTTC.

The chain carries TRBV7-6 and TRBJ2-5; 7 bases map to TRBD2. CDR1 is SGHVS and CDR2 is FNYEAQ in the germline V gene. The trim removed 6 bases at V and 0 bases at J, leaving 13 bases unmatched. This CDR3 spans 17 amino acids. CDR3 region: CASSWGSGELNQETQYF. The CDR3 DNA sequence: TGTGCCAGCAGTTGGGGGAGCGGGGAGCTAAACCAAGAGACCCAGTACTTC. The full variable domain, completed using reference TRBV7-6 and TRBJ2-5, is GAGVSQSPRYKVTKRGQDVALRCDPISGHVSLYWYRQALGQGPEFLTYFNYEAQQDKSGLPNDRFSAERPEGSISTLTIQRTEQRDSAMYRCASSWGSGELNQETQYFGPGTRLLVL.

This chain uses TRBV5-5 with TRBJ2-7, with a weak D call TRBD1 (6 bases). Trimming took 4 bases from V and 6 from J, leaving 20 bases between them. This CDR3 has 15 residues. Germline loops: CDR1 SGHKS, CDR2 YYEKEE (reference sequence). The CDR3 DNA reads as TGTGCCAGCAGCGGTACAGGGCCAAGCCCCATCGAGCAGTACTTC. Protein sequence: CASSGTGPSPIEQYF.

The V gene is TRBV19, the J gene TRBJ2-1; D perhaps matches TRBD2 (5 bases). The V gene's germline CDR1 is LNHDA and CDR2 SQIVND (reference sequence). This CDR3 is built from 15 residues. V lost 3 bases to trimming and J lost 9 bases, with 18 bases between them. The CDR3 region has the DNA TGTGCCAGTAGTATTCCCGGAACTAGGGCTGGTGAGCAGTTCTTC. This translates into CASSIPGTRAGEQFF.

This clone was counted a single time. The V and J genes are TRBV18 and TRBJ1-2, with a possible D match to TRBD1 (6 bases). The CDR3 contains 16 residues. Trimming shortened V by 1 base and J by 4 bases, and 16 bases separated the two germline ends. From germline, CDR1 is KGHSH and CDR2 LQKENI. The CDR3 DNA sequence: TGTGCCAGCTCACCACGGACAGCAGAGTCGTCCTATGGCTACACCTTC. Translating it yields CASSPRTAESSYGYTF.

The CDR3 nucleotides are TGTGCTAGTGGTTTGTGTAAACGGCCAACTAATGAAAAACTGTTTTTT. It codes for CASGLCKRPTNEKLFF. V gene TRBV12-5 combines with J gene TRBJ1-4, with D unresolved. V was cut by 2 bases and J by 0 bases, with 10 bases left in between. This CDR3 spans 16 amino acids. In germline, CDR1 is LGHNT, CDR2 FRNRAP.

This chain uses TRBV24-1 with TRBJ2-7; 9 bases match TRBD2. From germline, CDR1 is KGHDR and CDR2 SFDVKD. The CDR3 is made up of 18 amino acids. Germline trimming cut 5 bases from V and 1 base from J; bases unmatched to any gene: 14. CDR3 bases: TGTGCCACCAGTGCCTACATAGCGGGAGACCCCCAATCCTACGAGCAGTACTTC. Its protein is CATSAYIAGDPQSYEQYF.

The sample holds one count of this clone. J is TRBJ2-1 and V is TRBV5-4; 8 positions match TRBD1. CDR1 SGHNT and CDR2 YYREEE come from the germline V gene (reference sequence). With 4 bases clipped from V and 5 bases from J, the junction kept 5 bases outside the gene matches. The CDR3 runs 14 residues. CDR3 sequence (DNA): TGTGCCAGCAGCCTAGGACAGGGAGACAATGAGCAGTTCTTC. Protein sequence: CASSLGQGDNEQFF.

V and J are TRBV9 and TRBJ2-1; 9 positions match TRBD2. Looked up from germline, CDR1 is SGDLS and CDR2 is YYNGEE. The CDR3 covers 17 residues. V trimming: 0 bases; J trimming: 5 bases; junction bases outside the gene matches: 9. The CDR3: CASSVESLLAGHNEQFF. DNA for the CDR3: TGTGCCAGCAGCGTAGAATCCTTACTAGCGGGTCACAATGAGCAGTTCTTC. Supplemented by reference TRBV9 and TRBJ2-1, the full variable domain reads DSGVTQTPKHLITATGQRVTLRCSPRSGDLSVYWYQQSLDQGLQFLIQYYNGEERAKGNILERFSAQQFPDLHSELNLSSLELGDSALYFCASSVESLLAGHNEQFFGPGTRLTVL.

This clone was counted a single time. This chain connects TRBV10-2 to TRBJ2-5; no firm D call. V lost 4 bases and J 4 bases, leaving 7 bases between the germline ends. CDR3 length: 12 residues. Germline V CDR1 and CDR2: WSHSY, SAAADI. The CDR3 DNA reads TGCGCCAGCAGTGGGGTTCGAGAGACCCAGTACTTC. As protein: CASSGVRETQYF.